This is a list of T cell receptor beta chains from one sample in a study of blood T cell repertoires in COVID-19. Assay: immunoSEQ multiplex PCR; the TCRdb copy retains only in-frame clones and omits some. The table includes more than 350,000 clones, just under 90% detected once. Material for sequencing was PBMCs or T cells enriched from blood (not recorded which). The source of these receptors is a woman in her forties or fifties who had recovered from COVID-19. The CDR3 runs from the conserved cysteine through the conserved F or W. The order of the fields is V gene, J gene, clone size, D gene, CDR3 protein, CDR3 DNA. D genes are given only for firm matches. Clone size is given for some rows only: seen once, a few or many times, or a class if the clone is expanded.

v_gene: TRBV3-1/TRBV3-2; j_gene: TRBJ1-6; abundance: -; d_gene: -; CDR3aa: CASSQNSRGSPLHF; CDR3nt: TGTGCCAGCAGCCAGAACAGTAGGGGATCACCCCTCCACTTT
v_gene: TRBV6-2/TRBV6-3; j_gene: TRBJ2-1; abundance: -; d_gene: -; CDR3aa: CASSSQGPYNEQFF; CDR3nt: TGTGCCAGCAGTTCCCAGGGGCCCTACAATGAGCAGTTCTTC
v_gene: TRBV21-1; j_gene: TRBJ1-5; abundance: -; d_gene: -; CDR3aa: CASSKSAAGGGNSNQPQHF; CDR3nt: TGTGCCAGCAGCAAATCAGCGGCAGGGGGAGGTAATAGCAATCAGCCCCAGCATTTT
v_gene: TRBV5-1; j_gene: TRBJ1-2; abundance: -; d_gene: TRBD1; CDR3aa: CASSSSGTGYNYGYTF; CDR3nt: TGCGCCAGCAGCTCTTCCGGGACAGGATATAACTATGGCTACACCTTC
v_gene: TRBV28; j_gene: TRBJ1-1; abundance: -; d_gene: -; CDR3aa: CASKEQGGLNTEAFF; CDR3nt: TGTGCCAGTAAGGAACAAGGAGGGTTGAACACTGAAGCTTTCTTT
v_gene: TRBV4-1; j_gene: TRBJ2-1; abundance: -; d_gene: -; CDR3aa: CASSQDYAGAYNEQFF; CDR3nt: TGCGCCAGCAGCCAAGACTACGCAGGGGCCTACAATGAGCAGTTCTTC
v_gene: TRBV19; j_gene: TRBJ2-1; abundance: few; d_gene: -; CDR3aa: CASSSSPGVPYYNEQFF; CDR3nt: TGTGCCAGTAGTTCGAGTCCAGGGGTCCCTTACTACAATGAGCAGTTCTTC
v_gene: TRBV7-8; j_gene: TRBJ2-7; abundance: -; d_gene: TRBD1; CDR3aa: CASSLKDRPSYEQYF; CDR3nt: TGTGCCAGCAGCTTAAAGGACAGGCCTTCCTACGAGCAGTACTTC
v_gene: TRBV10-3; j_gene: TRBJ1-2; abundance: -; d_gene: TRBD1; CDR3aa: CASGFTGDYGYTF; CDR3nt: TGTGCCAGCGGATTCACAGGGGACTATGGCTACACCTTC
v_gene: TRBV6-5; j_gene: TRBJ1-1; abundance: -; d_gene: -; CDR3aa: CASSYGGANTEAFF; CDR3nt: TGTGCCAGCAGTTACGGTGGGGCGAACACTGAAGCTTTCTTT
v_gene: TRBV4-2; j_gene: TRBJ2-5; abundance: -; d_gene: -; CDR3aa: CASSQGRAWETQYF; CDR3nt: TGTGCCAGCAGCCAAGGGCGGGCTTGGGAGACCCAGTACTTC
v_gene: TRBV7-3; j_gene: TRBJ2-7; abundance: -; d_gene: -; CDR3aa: CASSAGTAHEQYF; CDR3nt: TGTGCCAGCAGCGCGGGTACAGCGCACGAGCAGTACTTC
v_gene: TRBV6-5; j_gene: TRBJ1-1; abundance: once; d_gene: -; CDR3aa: CASTAGVGAEAFF; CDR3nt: TGTGCCAGCACCGCGGGGGTTGGGGCTGAAGCTTTCTTT
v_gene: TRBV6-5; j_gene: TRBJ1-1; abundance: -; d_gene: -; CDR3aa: CASSTTGQKNTEAFF; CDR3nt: TGTGCCAGCAGTACGACTGGACAGAAGAACACTGAAGCTTTCTTT
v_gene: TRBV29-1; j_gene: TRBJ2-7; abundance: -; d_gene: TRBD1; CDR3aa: CSVRQGGYEQYF; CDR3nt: TGCAGCGTGCGACAGGGGGGCTACGAGCAGTACTTC
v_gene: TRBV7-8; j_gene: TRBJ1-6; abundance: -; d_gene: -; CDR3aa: CASSKFGTPYNSPLHF; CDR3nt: TGTGCCAGCAGCAAATTCGGGACACCTTATAATTCACCCCTCCACTTT
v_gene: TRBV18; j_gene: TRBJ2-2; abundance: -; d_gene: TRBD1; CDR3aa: CASSPLQGAMATGELFF; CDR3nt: TGTGCCAGCTCACCATTGCAGGGGGCCATGGCAACCGGGGAGCTGTTTTTT
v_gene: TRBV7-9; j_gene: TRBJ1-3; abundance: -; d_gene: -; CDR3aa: CASSLEQGFRNTIYF; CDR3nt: TGTGCCAGCAGCTTAGAACAGGGATTCCGGAACACCATATATTTT
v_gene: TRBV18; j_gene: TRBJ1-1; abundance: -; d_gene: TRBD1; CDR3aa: CASSPPDRGLNTEAFF; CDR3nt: TGTGCCAGCTCACCACCGGACAGGGGATTGAACACTGAAGCTTTCTTT
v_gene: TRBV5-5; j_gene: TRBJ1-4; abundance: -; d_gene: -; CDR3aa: CANSIAGTTNEKLFF; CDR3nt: TGTGCCAACAGCATTGCAGGGACAACTAATGAAAAACTGTTTTTT
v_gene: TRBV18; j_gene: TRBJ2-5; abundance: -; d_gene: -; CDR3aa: CASSPGQAETQYF; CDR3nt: TGTGCCAGCTCACCTGGGCAGGCGGAGACCCAGTACTTC
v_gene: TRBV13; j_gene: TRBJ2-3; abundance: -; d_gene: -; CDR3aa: CASSLVRGAGADTQYF; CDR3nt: TGTGCCAGCAGCTTAGTACGGGGGGCCGGGGCAGATACGCAGTATTTT
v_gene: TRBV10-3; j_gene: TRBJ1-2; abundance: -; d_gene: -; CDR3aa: CAIKRGYGYTF; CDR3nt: TGTGCCATCAAAAGGGGGTATGGCTACACCTTC
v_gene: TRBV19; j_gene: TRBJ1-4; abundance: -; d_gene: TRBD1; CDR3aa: CASSIGQGNEKLFF; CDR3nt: TGTGCCAGTAGTATCGGACAGGGGAATGAAAAACTGTTTTTT
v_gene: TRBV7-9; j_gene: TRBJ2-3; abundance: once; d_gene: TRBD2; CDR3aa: CASSFVRGAGDTQYF; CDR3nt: TGTGCCAGCAGCTTTGTGAGGGGAGCGGGGGATACGCAGTATTTT
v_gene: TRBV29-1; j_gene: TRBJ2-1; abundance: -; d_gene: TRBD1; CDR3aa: CSVEGTAYYNEQFF; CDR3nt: TGCAGCGTGGAAGGGACAGCTTACTACAATGAGCAGTTCTTC